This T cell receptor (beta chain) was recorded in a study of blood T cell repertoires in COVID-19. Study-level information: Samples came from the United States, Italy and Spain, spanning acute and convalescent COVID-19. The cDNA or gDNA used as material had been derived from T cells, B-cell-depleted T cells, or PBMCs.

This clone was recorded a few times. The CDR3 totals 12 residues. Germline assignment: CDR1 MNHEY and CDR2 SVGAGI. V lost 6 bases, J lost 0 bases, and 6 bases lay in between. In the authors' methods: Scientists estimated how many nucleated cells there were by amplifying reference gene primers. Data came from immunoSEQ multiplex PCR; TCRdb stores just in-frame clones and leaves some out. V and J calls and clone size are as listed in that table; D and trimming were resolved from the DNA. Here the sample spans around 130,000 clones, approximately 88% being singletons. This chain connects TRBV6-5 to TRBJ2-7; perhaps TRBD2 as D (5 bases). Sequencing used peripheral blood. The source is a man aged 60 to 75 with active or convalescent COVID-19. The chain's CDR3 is CASSRDSYEQYF. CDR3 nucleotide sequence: TGTGCCAGCAGCCGGGACTCCTACGAGCAGTACTTC.